This T cell receptor beta chain was sequenced during a study of post-analysis software for immune sequencing data. For this clonotype: Its antigen is unknown.

Built from TCR beta cDNA, the libraries had unique molecular identifiers in them. TCRdb re-analysed the PCR reads in MiXCR, keeping a single row per CDR3 protein. Counted here are 600,000 to 700,000 distinct CDR3 sequences, approximately 59% occurring once; the ten biggest clones make up around 10%. Study outcomes and limitations: Roughly five TRBV segments appeared more often in patients than in controls, and TRBV5-6, TRBV5-1 and TRBV20-1 were among these. F-measure co-clustering was strong for batch-matched samples.

Germline V gene data show CDR1 as SGHDN and CDR2 as FVKESK. The CDR3 spans 11 residues. With 1 base removed from V and 6 bases from J, the gap between germline ends came to 4 bases. This TCR came from a girl aged 2-9 years with multiple sclerosis. The rearrangement uses TRBV14 and TRBJ2-7, with no clear D. Source material: blood. The CDR3 loop is CASSQASEQYF. In DNA form, the CDR3 reads TGTGCCAGCAGCCAAGCGTCCGAGCAGTACTTC.